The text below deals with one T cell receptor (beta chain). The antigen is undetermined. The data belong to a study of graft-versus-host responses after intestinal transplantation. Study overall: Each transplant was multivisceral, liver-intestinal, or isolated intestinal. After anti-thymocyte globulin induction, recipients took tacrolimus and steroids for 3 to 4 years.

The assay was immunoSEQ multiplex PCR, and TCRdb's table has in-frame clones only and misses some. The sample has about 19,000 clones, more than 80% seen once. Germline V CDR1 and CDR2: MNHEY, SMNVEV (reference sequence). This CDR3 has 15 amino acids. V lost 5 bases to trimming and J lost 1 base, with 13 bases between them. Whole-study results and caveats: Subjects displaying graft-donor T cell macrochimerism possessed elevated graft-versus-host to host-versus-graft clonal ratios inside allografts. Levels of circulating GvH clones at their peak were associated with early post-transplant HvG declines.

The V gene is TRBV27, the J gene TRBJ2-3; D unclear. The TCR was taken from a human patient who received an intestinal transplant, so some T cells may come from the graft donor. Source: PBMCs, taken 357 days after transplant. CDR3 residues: CASSRTVSGTDTQYF. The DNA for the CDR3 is TGTGCCAGCAGTCGGACCGTCTCTGGCACAGATACGCAGTATTTT.